These T cell receptor beta chains were read from a single sample in a study of identifying expanded T cells in peripheral blood. The data were produced by immunoSEQ multiplex PCR, yet TCRdb's version contains in-frame clones alone and is incomplete. The sample lists about 86,000 clones; roughly 84% were seen once. The sample taken for sequencing was blood. Source of these receptors: a person aged 18 to 69 in good health. Both conserved end residues are part of each CDR3. The order of the fields is CDR3 length, D gene, V gene, J gene, CDR3 protein. D genes are given only for firm matches.

cdr3_length: 14; d_call: -; v_call: TRBV30; j_call: TRBJ1-3; cdr3_aa: CACSRGSSGNTIYF
cdr3_length: 15; d_call: -; v_call: TRBV6-5; j_call: TRBJ1-1; cdr3_aa: CASSYRVLMNTEAFF
cdr3_length: 15; d_call: -; v_call: TRBV7-2; j_call: TRBJ1-1; cdr3_aa: CASSLALRAGTEAFF
cdr3_length: 12; d_call: -; v_call: TRBV7-8; j_call: TRBJ1-5; cdr3_aa: CASGLASGPQHF
cdr3_length: 15; d_call: TRBD1; v_call: TRBV5-1; j_call: TRBJ2-3; cdr3_aa: CASRSGQPITDTQYF
cdr3_length: 14; d_call: TRBD1; v_call: TRBV10-3; j_call: TRBJ1-2; cdr3_aa: CAISESTGDYGYTF
cdr3_length: 14; d_call: -; v_call: TRBV19; j_call: TRBJ2-4; cdr3_aa: CASAEGGVKNIQYF
cdr3_length: 12; d_call: -; v_call: TRBV4-3; j_call: TRBJ1-1; cdr3_aa: CASSLGSWAAFF
cdr3_length: 15; d_call: -; v_call: TRBV9; j_call: TRBJ2-7; cdr3_aa: CASSVADGNSYEQYF
cdr3_length: 12; d_call: TRBD1; v_call: TRBV5-1; j_call: TRBJ2-1; cdr3_aa: CASSLENRGKFF
cdr3_length: 14; d_call: -; v_call: TRBV11-3; j_call: TRBJ2-5; cdr3_aa: CASSPRDLQETQYF
cdr3_length: 15; d_call: TRBD1; v_call: TRBV5-4; j_call: TRBJ2-4; cdr3_aa: CASSSDRVSKNIQYF
cdr3_length: 16; d_call: -; v_call: TRBV5-5; j_call: TRBJ1-1; cdr3_aa: CASSLGQAYAQVEAFF
cdr3_length: 15; d_call: TRBD1; v_call: TRBV5-1; j_call: TRBJ1-3; cdr3_aa: CASSQDRGAGNTIYF
cdr3_length: 14; d_call: -; v_call: TRBV5-3; j_call: TRBJ1-6; cdr3_aa: CASSLRGHNSPLHF
cdr3_length: 14; d_call: -; v_call: TRBV19; j_call: TRBJ2-3; cdr3_aa: CASSILGGEDTQYF
cdr3_length: 16; d_call: -; v_call: TRBV27; j_call: TRBJ2-5; cdr3_aa: CASSRMYKGEWETQYF
cdr3_length: 14; d_call: TRBD2; v_call: TRBV2; j_call: TRBJ2-5; cdr3_aa: CASDFLAGQETQYF
cdr3_length: 19; d_call: -; v_call: TRBV19; j_call: TRBJ1-1; cdr3_aa: CASSPPGTIVRGMNTEAFF
cdr3_length: 14; d_call: -; v_call: TRBV19; j_call: TRBJ1-1; cdr3_aa: CASSSRVQGTEAFF
cdr3_length: 12; d_call: -; v_call: TRBV4-1; j_call: TRBJ1-1; cdr3_aa: CASGSRFGKAFF
cdr3_length: 11; d_call: -; v_call: TRBV19; j_call: TRBJ1-1; cdr3_aa: CASSIDREAFF
cdr3_length: 15; d_call: -; v_call: TRBV7-2; j_call: TRBJ2-5; cdr3_aa: CASSLRRASRETQYF
cdr3_length: 18; d_call: TRBD1; v_call: TRBV11-2; j_call: TRBJ2-7; cdr3_aa: CASSLEPPGTGGNYEQYF
cdr3_length: 16; d_call: TRBD2; v_call: TRBV7-2; j_call: TRBJ2-2; cdr3_aa: CASSPRLAGGSGELFF
cdr3_length: 14; d_call: -; v_call: TRBV6-1; j_call: TRBJ1-1; cdr3_aa: CASRPGFRNTEAFF
cdr3_length: 15; d_call: -; v_call: TRBV4-3; j_call: TRBJ1-1; cdr3_aa: CASSQDTGVNTEAFF
cdr3_length: 14; d_call: -; v_call: TRBV29-1; j_call: TRBJ2-5; cdr3_aa: CSVGASALQETQYF
cdr3_length: 14; d_call: -; v_call: TRBV27; j_call: TRBJ1-1; cdr3_aa: CASSSPLLNTEAFF
cdr3_length: 17; d_call: -; v_call: TRBV7-9; j_call: TRBJ1-5; cdr3_aa: CASSLGFGSGQWQPQHF
cdr3_length: 15; d_call: -; v_call: TRBV19; j_call: TRBJ2-1; cdr3_aa: CASQAGLSSYNEQFF
cdr3_length: 14; d_call: -; v_call: TRBV7-9; j_call: TRBJ1-2; cdr3_aa: CASSERDPLWGYTF
cdr3_length: 14; d_call: -; v_call: TRBV28; j_call: TRBJ1-1; cdr3_aa: CASSLRGGNTEAFF
cdr3_length: 15; d_call: -; v_call: TRBV4-3; j_call: TRBJ2-7; cdr3_aa: CASSQGVLSSYEQYF
cdr3_length: 14; d_call: -; v_call: TRBV6-6; j_call: TRBJ2-7; cdr3_aa: CASRSGSLSYEQYF
cdr3_length: 18; d_call: TRBD1; v_call: TRBV19; j_call: TRBJ2-7; cdr3_aa: CASSTKFSTGVMAYEQYF
cdr3_length: 16; d_call: TRBD1; v_call: TRBV29-1; j_call: TRBJ2-7; cdr3_aa: CSVDLVSDRGTYEQYF
cdr3_length: 13; d_call: -; v_call: TRBV7-2; j_call: TRBJ1-5; cdr3_aa: CASSLNWVQPQHF
cdr3_length: 15; d_call: -; v_call: TRBV11-2; j_call: TRBJ1-6; cdr3_aa: CASSQSQTYNSPLHF
cdr3_length: 15; d_call: TRBD1; v_call: TRBV14; j_call: TRBJ2-7; cdr3_aa: CASSQGTGGLYEQYF